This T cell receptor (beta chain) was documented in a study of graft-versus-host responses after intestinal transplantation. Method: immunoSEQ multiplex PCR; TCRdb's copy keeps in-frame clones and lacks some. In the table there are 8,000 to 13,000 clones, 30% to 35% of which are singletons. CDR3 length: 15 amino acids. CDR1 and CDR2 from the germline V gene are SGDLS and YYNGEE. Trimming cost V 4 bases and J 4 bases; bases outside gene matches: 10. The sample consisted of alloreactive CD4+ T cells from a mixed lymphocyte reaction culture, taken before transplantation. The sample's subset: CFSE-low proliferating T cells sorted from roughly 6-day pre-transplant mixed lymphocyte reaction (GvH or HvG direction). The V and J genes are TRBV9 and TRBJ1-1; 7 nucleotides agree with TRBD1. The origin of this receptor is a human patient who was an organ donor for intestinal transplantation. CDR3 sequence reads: CASSPTGTGGTEAFF. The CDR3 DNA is TGTGCCAGCAGCCCGACAGGGACCGGGGGCACTGAAGCTTTCTTT.